This TCR beta chain was sequenced during a study of shared clonotypes between healthy human individuals. Findings and limits, study-wide: Larger estimated richness was generally seen in naive subsets than in memory subsets.

This table comes from immunoSEQ multiplex PCR, and its TCRdb copy is limited to in-frame clones, with some not included. The sample holds 550,000 to 700,000 clones, more than 70% seen once. Concerning this clone itself: Its antigen is undetermined.

This CDR3 spans 14 amino acids. V was shortened by 4 bases and J by 8 bases, with 15 bases between the two germline ends. Per the germline V gene, CDR1 is MNHNS and CDR2 is SASEGT. Sequencing input: memory CD4+ T cells sorted from blood. Subset: CD45RA-negative fraction. This sequence joins TRBV6-1 and TRBJ2-1; D is unresolved. The sequence derives from a woman aged 25 to 39 in good health. The CDR3 sequence is CASSVGLFQDEQFF. The CDR3 DNA reads TGTGCCAGCAGTGTAGGCCTTTTTCAGGATGAGCAGTTCTTC.